This record looks at one T cell receptor (beta chain) sequence and its context. Its antigen is unidentified. There are 15 residues in the CDR3. The germline CDR1 and CDR2 sequences are SGHVS and FNYEAQ. V lost 5 bases to trimming and J lost 1 base; unmatched junction nucleotides: 3. The sample is drawn from a study of T cell responses to AZD1222 COVID-19 vaccine. General study results and limits: Females made up more of the donors, who were largely white British, and clonal diversity may have come out too low. Along spike, vaccine-associated CD4 TCRs were found throughout, with dominance at 160-218 and 743-854.

The method was immunoSEQ multiplex PCR; TCRdb's version includes in-frame clones alone and lacks a portion of them. The profile covers under 150,000 clones, with roughly 89% appearing a single time and roughly 11% taken by the ten largest. The starting material was peripheral blood, obtained on day 0 of MenACWY control vaccination. The sequence came from an adult in good health. This sequence joins TRBV7-6 and TRBJ2-2, with 8 positions matching TRBD1. Here the CDR3 reads CASSRDRRNTGELFF. For the CDR3, the DNA is TGTGCCAGCAGCCGGGACAGGCGGAACACCGGGGAGCTGTTTTTT.